Presented here are 19 T cell receptor beta chains from one specimen sequenced in a study of human T cells and chemical hapten exposure. Time point specified: patch test 1, 2 weeks after DPC sensitization. Treatment defined: therapeutic diphenylcyclopropenone sensitization with weekly scalp DPC. One entry per CDR3 protein, called by TCRdb with MiXCR from the RACE reads. This sample has about 340,000 distinct CDR3 sequences; under 9% occur once, and the top ten carry approximately 8%. The sequencing used whole blood, collected in connection with sensitization to the hapten diphenylcyclopropenone (DPC). All receptors come from a woman between 18 and 29 years old with alopecia areata. Some clones in this sample may be carry-over from other donors' samples.

This clonotype was counted many times. The V call is TRBV20-1, the J call TRBJ1-2; a weak D match, TRBD1 (5 bases). Trimming took off 2 bases at V and 6 bases at J, with 16 bases between the two ends. This CDR3 is 14 amino acids long. CDR1 and CDR2 (germline): DFQATT, SNEGSKA (reference sequence). The CDR3 here is CSARFVREVDGYTF. The CDR3 DNA reads as TGCAGTGCTAGATTCGTCAGGGAGGTTGATGGCTACACCTTC.

This clonotype was observed a handful of times. The chain uses TRBV12-3 or TRBV12-4 and TRBJ1-1; TRBD1 aligns across 8 bases. Trimming took 6 bases from V and 4 from J; bases not matched to a gene: 7. This CDR3 has 14 amino acids. The CDR3 is CASSGQGGVTEAFF. Written as DNA, the CDR3 is TGTGCCAGCAGCGGACAGGGCGGGGTCACTGAAGCTTTCTTT.

This clonotype was seen a handful of times. This chain links TRBV6-6 with TRBJ1-2, with D possibly being TRBD1 (6 bases). Deletions cut 4 bases from V and 3 bases from J, with 18 bases between. The CDR3 runs 16 residues. Germline loops: CDR1 MNHNY, CDR2 SVGAGI (reference sequence). The CDR3 nucleotides are TGTGCCAGCAGTTCCGCCGGGCAGGGGCCTCACTATGGCTACACCTTC. This translates into CASSSAGQGPHYGYTF.

This clonotype was counted at least ten times. This chain joins TRBV7-2 and TRBJ2-7, with a tentative D call TRBD2 (5 bases). Trimming took off 1 base at V and 2 bases at J, with 12 bases between the two ends. The germline gives CDR1 SGHTA, CDR2 FQGNSA. This CDR3 has 15 residues. The DNA for the CDR3 is TGTGCCAGCAGCTTAGTCGCGGGCGGAACCTACGAGCAGTACTTC. It yields the protein CASSLVAGGTYEQYF.

The table lists this clonotype with many counts. This chain connects TRBV12-5 to TRBJ2-1; TRBD2 matches 8 bases. Germline CDR1 reads LGHNT; CDR2 reads FRNRAP. The CDR3 is 15 amino acids. V was pared by 7 bases and J by 8 bases, with 13 bases of the junction left unmatched. CDR3 nucleotides: TGTGCTAGTGTTTCATACGGGGGGGCCCCATATGAGCAGTTCTTC. Protein: CASVSYGGAPYEQFF.

This clonotype turned up a few times. The genes are TRBV7-9 and TRBJ1-6, with a possible D match to TRBD1 (6 bases). The length of the CDR3 is 14 residues. CDR1 is SEHNR and CDR2 is FQNEAQ in the germline V gene (reference sequence). Trimming removed 3 bases from V and 10 bases from J, with 13 bases in between. The CDR3, as DNA: TGTGCCAGCAGCTTCCTACAGGGAAGATCACCCCTCCACTTT. Translating it yields CASSFLQGRSPLHF.

The chain carries TRBV7-2 and TRBJ2-1, with D possibly matching TRBD2 (6 bases). Trimming removed 1 base from V and 9 bases from J, with 10 bases in between. The V gene's germline CDR1 is SGHTA and CDR2 FQGNSA. The CDR3 runs 13 residues. Here the CDR3 reads CASSLVAGTEQFF. The DNA of the CDR3 is TGTGCCAGCAGCTTAGTCGCGGGGACTGAGCAGTTCTTC.

The chain couples TRBV13 to TRBJ2-6; D unresolved. This CDR3 comprises 16 residues. Trimming took 2 bases from V and 0 from J, leaving 8 bases between them. Germline-derived CDR1 and CDR2 are PRHDT and FYEKMQ (reference sequence). CDR3 DNA sequence: TGTGCCAGCAGCTTATATTACCTCTCTGGGGCCAACGTCCTGACTTTC. This encodes CASSLYYLSGANVLTF.

This clonotype was seen many times. The chain is built from TRBV2 and TRBJ1-1, with D perhaps matching TRBD1 (5 bases). Germline values: CDR1 SNHLY, CDR2 FYNNEI. V was clipped by 4 bases and J by 0 bases, with 6 bases between them. The CDR3 sequence is 13 residues long. The CDR3 loop reads CASSGDVNTEAFF. The DNA of the CDR3 is TGTGCCAGCAGTGGGGACGTGAACACTGAAGCTTTCTTT.

This clonotype has ten or more counts. The V and J genes are TRBV20-1 and TRBJ2-5; a possible D gene is TRBD1 (6 bases). The ends were cut back, 4 bases at V and 8 bases at J, with 23 bases in the middle. Looked up from germline, CDR1 is DFQATT and CDR2 is SNEGSKA (reference sequence). The CDR3 consists of 15 residues. The CDR3 sequence is CSATKGQTLAATQYF. The CDR3, as DNA: TGCAGTGCTACGAAAGGACAGACCTTGGCGGCCACCCAGTACTTC.

The rearrangement links TRBV28 to TRBJ2-7; 8 bases are shared with TRBD1. The V segment lost 5 bases and the J segment 0 bases; nucleotides outside the gene matches: 12. This CDR3 contains 17 residues. Germline V gene sequence: CDR1 MDHEN, CDR2 SYDVKM. The CDR3 DNA follows: TGTGCCAGCAGTCCCCCCCGGACAGGGCCAAACTCCTACGAGCAGTACTTC. It is translated as CASSPPRTGPNSYEQYF.

CDR3 in amino acids: CASSQERDRGSEAFF. The CDR3 coding sequence is TGCGCCAGCAGCCAAGAAAGGGACAGGGGCTCCGAAGCTTTCTTT. The J gene is TRBJ1-1, the V gene TRBV4-3, with 10 bases aligning to TRBD1. Germline assignment: CDR1 LGHNA and CDR2 YSLEER. The CDR3 covers 15 residues. With V trimmed by 0 bases and J by 8 bases, 6 bases remained unmatched.

V usage is TRBV12-3 or TRBV12-4 and J usage is TRBJ2-1; 12 nucleotides line up with TRBD2. V lost 5 bases, J lost 7 bases, and 6 bases stayed unmatched. The CDR3 runs to 15 residues. The CDR3 DNA is TGTGCCAGCAGTCCTCGGACTAGCGGGGAGAATGAGCAGTTCTTC. Protein product: CASSPRTSGENEQFF.

This chain links TRBV20-1 with TRBJ2-1; 10 bases are a match to TRBD2. The CDR3 spans 14 residues. Germline assignment: CDR1 DFQATT and CDR2 SNEGSKA (reference sequence). V dropped 3 bases and J dropped 8; count of bases not matched to a gene: 7. This CDR3 reads CSARAGTSDHEQFF. CDR3 sequence (DNA): TGCAGTGCTAGGGCCGGGACTAGCGACCATGAGCAGTTCTTC.

This clonotype was picked up many times. The V call is TRBV18, the J call TRBJ2-1; no clear D gene. Germline values: CDR1 KGHSH, CDR2 LQKENI. The germline V and J ends were trimmed by 1 base and 6 bases, with 13 bases remaining between them. The CDR3 totals 15 residues. In DNA form, the CDR3 reads TGTGCCAGCTCACCACGGTCCCCGGCCTTCAATGAGCAGTTCTTC. It codes for CASSPRSPAFNEQFF.

In its sample, this clonotype was seen a few times. This chain joins TRBV29-1 and TRBJ2-5, with TRBD1 matching 8 bases. CDR3 length equals 15 residues. J was trimmed by 4 bases and V by 6 bases; bases with no gene match: 13. CDR1 SQVTM and CDR2 ANQGSEA come from the germline V gene. CDR3 DNA: TGCAGCGTGACAGTATGGGCAGGGGGCCGAGAGACCCAGTACTTC. Its translation is CSVTVWAGGRETQYF.

V is TRBV7-2 and J is TRBJ1-4, with D unclear. The CDR3 totals 17 residues. CDR1 is SGHTA, CDR2 FQGNSA, per germline. V was clipped by 5 bases and J by 2 bases, with 18 bases between them. CDR3 DNA sequence: TGTGCCAGCAGCCCTCTTAGGACCAGCAGGACTAATGAAAAACTGTTTTTT. It is translated as CASSPLRTSRTNEKLFF.

This clonotype has only a few counts. The J gene is TRBJ2-3, the V gene TRBV20-1; 10 bases map to TRBD2. The CDR3 extends over 14 amino acids. Looked up from germline, CDR1 is DFQATT and CDR2 is SNEGSKA (reference sequence). J was trimmed by 1 base and V by 5 bases; bases with no gene match: 3. This chain's CDR3 is CSAAGTSGTDTQYF. In nucleotides, the CDR3 is TGCAGTGCTGCCGGGACTAGCGGCACAGATACGCAGTATTTT.

This chain joins TRBV19 and TRBJ1-4; a weak D match, TRBD1 (6 bases). The CDR3 loop spans 14 amino acids. The germline CDR1 and CDR2 sequences are LNHDA and SQIVND (reference sequence). Trimming left V 10 bases short and J 8 bases short, with 20 bases between. CDR3 region: CAISDRDNREKLFF. CDR3 DNA: TGTGCCATCTCAGACCGGGACAATAGAGAAAAACTGTTTTTT. Complete variable domain (other parts from reference TRBV19 and TRBJ1-4): DGGITQSPKYLFRKEGQNVTLSCEQNLNHDAMYWYRQDPGQGLRLIYYSQIVNDFQKGDIAEGYSVSREKKESFPLTVTSAQKNPTAFYLCAISDRDNREKLFFGSGTQLSVL.